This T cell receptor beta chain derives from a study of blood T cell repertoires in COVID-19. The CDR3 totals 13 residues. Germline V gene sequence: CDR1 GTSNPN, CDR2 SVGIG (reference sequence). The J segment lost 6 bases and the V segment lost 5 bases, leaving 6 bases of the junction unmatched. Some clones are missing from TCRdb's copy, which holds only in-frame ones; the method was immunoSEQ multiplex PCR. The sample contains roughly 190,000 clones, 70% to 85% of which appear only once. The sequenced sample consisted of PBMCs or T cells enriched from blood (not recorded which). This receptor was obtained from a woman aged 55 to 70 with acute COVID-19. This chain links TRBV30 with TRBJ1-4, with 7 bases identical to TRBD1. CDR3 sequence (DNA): TGTGCCTGGGAGACAGGGTATGATGAAAAACTGTTTTTT. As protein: CAWETGYDEKLFF.